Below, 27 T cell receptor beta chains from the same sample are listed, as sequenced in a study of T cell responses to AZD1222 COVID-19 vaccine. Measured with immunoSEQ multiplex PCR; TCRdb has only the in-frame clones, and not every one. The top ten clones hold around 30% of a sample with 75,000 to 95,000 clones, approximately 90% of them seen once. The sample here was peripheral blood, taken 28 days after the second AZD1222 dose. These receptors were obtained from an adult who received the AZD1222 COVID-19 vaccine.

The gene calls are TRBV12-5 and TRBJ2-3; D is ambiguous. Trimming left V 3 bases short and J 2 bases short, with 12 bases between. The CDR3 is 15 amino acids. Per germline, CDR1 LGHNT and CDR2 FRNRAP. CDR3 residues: CASGLRETVTDTQYF. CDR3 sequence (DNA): TGTGCTAGTGGTTTAAGAGAGACTGTCACAGATACGCAGTATTTT. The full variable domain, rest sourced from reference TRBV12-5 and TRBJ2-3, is DARVTQTPRHKVTEMGQEVTMRCQPILGHNTVFWYRQTMMQGLELLAYFRNRAPLDDSGMPKDRFSAEMPDATLATLKIQPSEPRDSAVYFCASGLRETVTDTQYFGPGTRLTVL.

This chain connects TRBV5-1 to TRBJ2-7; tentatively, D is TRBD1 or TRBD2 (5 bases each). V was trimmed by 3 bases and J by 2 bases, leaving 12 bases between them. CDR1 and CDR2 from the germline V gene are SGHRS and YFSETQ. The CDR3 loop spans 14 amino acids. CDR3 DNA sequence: TGCGCCAGCAGCTCCCGGGACGGCACCTACGAGCAGTACTTC. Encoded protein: CASSSRDGTYEQYF.

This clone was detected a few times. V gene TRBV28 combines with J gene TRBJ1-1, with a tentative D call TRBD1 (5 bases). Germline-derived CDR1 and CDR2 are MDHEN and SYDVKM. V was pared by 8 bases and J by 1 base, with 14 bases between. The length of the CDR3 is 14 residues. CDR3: CASCKDRPNTEAFF. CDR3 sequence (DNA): TGTGCCAGCTGCAAAGACAGACCGAACACTGAAGCTTTCTTT. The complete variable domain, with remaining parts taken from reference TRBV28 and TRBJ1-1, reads DVKVTQSSRYLVKRTGEKVFLECVQDMDHENMFWYRQDPGLGLRLIYFSYDVKMKEKGDIPEGYSVSREKKERFSLILESASTNQTSMYLCASCKDRPNTEAFFGQGTRLTVV.

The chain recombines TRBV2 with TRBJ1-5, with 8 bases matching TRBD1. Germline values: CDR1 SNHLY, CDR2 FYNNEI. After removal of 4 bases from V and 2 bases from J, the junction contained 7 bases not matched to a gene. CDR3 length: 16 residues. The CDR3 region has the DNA TGTGCCAGCAGTGCCCGACAGGGGAACGGCAATCAGCCCCAGCATTTT. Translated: CASSARQGNGNQPQHF.

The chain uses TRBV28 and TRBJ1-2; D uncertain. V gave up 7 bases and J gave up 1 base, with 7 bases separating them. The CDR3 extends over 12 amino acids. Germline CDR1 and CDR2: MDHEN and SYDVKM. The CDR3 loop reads CASMPSNYGYTF. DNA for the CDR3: TGTGCCAGCATGCCAAGTAACTATGGCTACACCTTC.

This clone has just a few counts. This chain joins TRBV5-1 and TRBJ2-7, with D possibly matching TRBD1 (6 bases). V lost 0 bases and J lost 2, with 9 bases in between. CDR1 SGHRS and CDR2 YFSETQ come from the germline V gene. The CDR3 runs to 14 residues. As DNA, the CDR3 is TGCGCCAGCAGCTTGGCCGGACAGACCTACGAGCAGTACTTC. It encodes CASSLAGQTYEQYF.

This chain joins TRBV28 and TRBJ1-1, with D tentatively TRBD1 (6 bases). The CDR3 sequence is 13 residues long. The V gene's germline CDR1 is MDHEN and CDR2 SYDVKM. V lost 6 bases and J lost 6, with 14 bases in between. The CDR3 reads CASSSPRGPEAFF. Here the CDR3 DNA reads TGTGCCAGCAGCTCACCCAGGGGCCCTGAAGCTTTCTTT.

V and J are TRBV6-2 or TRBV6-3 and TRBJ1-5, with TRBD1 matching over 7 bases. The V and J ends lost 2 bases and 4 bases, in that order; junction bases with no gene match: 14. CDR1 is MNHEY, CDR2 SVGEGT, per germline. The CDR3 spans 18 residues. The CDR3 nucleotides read TGTGCCAGCAGTTACCACCTTGGGACAGCGTCCGAGAATCAGCCCCAGCATTTT. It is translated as CASSYHLGTASENQPQHF.

The CDR3 loop is CASSLRSPATNEKLFF. The CDR3 nucleotides read TGTGCCAGCAGTTTGCGCTCTCCAGCAACTAATGAAAAACTGTTTTTT. This chain links TRBV28 with TRBJ1-4; D gene ambiguous. Germline values: CDR1 MDHEN, CDR2 SYDVKM. CDR3 size: 16 residues. V was pared by 3 bases and J by 0 bases, with 11 bases between.

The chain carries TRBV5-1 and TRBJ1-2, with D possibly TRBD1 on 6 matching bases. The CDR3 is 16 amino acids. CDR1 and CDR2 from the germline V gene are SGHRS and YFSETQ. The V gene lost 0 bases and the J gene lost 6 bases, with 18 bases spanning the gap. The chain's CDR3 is CASSLAYRVNLDGYTF. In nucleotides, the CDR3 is TGCGCCAGCAGCTTGGCCTACAGGGTTAATCTTGATGGCTACACCTTC.

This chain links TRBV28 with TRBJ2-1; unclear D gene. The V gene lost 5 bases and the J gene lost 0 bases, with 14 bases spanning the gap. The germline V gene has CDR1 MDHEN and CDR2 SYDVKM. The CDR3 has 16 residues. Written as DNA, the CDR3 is TGTGCCAGCAGTCAGATACCCCGGAGCTCCTACAATGAGCAGTTCTTC. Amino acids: CASSQIPRSSYNEQFF.

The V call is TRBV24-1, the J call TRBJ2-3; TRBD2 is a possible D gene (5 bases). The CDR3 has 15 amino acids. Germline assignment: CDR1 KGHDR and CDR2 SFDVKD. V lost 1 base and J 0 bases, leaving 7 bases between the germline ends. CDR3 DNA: TGTGCCACCAGTGATTTACGCGGGAGCACAGATACGCAGTATTTT. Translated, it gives CATSDLRGSTDTQYF.

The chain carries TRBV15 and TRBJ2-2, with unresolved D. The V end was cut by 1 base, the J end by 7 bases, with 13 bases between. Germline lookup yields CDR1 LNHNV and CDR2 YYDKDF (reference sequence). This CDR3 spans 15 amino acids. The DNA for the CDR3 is TGTGCCACCAGCAGAGGGTTTGCAGAGGTCGGGGAGCTGTTTTTT. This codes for CATSRGFAEVGELFF. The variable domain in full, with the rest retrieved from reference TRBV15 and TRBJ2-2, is DAMVIQNPRYQVTQFGKPVTLSCSQTLNHNVMYWYQQKSSQAPKLLFHYYDKDFNNEADTPDNFQSRRPNTSFCFLDIRSPGLGDTAMYLCATSRGFAEVGELFFGEGSRLTVL.

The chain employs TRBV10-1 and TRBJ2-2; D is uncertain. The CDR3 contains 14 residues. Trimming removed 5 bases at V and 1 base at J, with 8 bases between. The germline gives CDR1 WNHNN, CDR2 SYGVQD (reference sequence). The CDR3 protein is CASSPPGNTGELFF. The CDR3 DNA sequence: TGCGCCAGCAGTCCCCCGGGGAACACCGGGGAGCTGTTTTTT.

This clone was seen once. The DNA for the CDR3 is TGTGCCACCAGCAGACCCGGGACAGATGAAAAACTGTTTTTT. This translates into CATSRPGTDEKLFF. This chain connects TRBV15 to TRBJ1-4; 7 nucleotides agree with TRBD1. The junction had 3 bases not matched to a gene; V was cut back by 2 bases and J by 6 bases. This CDR3 has 14 amino acids. Germline CDR1 LNHNV, CDR2 YYDKDF (reference sequence).

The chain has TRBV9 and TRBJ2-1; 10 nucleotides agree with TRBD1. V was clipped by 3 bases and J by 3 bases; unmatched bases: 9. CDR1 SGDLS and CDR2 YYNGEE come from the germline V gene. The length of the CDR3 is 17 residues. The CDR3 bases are TGTGCCAGCAGCGGCGGGGGACAGGGGTCTTACTACAATGAGCAGTTCTTC. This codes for CASSGGGQGSYYNEQFF.

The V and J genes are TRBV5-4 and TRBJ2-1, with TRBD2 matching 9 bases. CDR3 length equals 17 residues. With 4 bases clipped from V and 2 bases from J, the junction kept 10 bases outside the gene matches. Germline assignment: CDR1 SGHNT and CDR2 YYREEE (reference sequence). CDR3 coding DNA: TGTGCCAGCAGCCGGTCCCTTAGCGGGAGTACCTACAATGAGCAGTTCTTC. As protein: CASSRSLSGSTYNEQFF.

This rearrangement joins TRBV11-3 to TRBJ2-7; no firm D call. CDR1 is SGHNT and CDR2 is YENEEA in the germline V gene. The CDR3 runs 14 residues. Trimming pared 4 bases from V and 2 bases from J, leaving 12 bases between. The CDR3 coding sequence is TGTGCCAGCAGCTCCGGATTCTCTACCTACGAGCAGTACTTC. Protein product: CASSSGFSTYEQYF.

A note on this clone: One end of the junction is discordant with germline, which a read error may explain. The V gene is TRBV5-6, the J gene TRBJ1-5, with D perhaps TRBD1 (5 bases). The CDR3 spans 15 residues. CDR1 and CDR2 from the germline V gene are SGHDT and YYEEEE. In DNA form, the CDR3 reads TGTGCCAGCAGCCGAGGACAAGGTAGCGATCAGCCCCAGCATTTT. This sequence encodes CASSRGQGSDQPQHF. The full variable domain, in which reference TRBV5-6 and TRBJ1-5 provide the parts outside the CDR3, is DAGVTQSPTHLIKTRGQQVTLRCSPKSGHDTVSWYQQALGQGPQFIFQYYEEEERQRGNFPDRFSGHQFPNYSSELNVNALLLGDSALYLCASSRGQGSDQPQHFGDGTRLSIL.

CDR3 nucleotide sequence: TGTGCCAGCAGGACGCCGGGACTTAGCAATCAGCCCCAGCATTTT. Encoded protein: CASRTPGLSNQPQHF. The rearrangement uses TRBV2 and TRBJ1-5; perhaps TRBD1 as D (5 bases). This CDR3 region has 15 residues. In germline, CDR1 is SNHLY, CDR2 FYNNEI. Trimming cost V 6 bases and J 0 bases, with 12 bases left between them.

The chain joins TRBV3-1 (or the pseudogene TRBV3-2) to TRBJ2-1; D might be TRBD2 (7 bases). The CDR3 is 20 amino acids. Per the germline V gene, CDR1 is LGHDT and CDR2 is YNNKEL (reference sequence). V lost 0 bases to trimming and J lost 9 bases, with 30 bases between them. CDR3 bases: TGTGCCAGCAGCCAAGATTGGGGGGGGACACATGCGGGAGAGAAAGGTGAGCAGTTCTTC. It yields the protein CASSQDWGGTHAGEKGEQFF.

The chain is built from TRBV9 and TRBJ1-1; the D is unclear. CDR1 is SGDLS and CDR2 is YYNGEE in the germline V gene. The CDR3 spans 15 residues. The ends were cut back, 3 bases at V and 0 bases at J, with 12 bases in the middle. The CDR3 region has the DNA TGTGCCAGCAGCGGAGGGATGAGTTTGAACACTGAAGCTTTCTTT. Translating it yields CASSGGMSLNTEAFF.

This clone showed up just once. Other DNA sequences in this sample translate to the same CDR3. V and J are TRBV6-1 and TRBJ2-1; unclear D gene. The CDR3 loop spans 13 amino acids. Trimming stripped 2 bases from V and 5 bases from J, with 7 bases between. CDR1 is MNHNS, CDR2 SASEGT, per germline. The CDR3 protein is CASSETDNNEQFF. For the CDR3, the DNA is TGTGCCAGCAGTGAAACAGATAACAATGAGCAGTTCTTC.

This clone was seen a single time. CDR3 in DNA: TGTGCCAGCAGCTTAGACGGGCAGCACAATGAGCAGTTCTTC. It specifies CASSLDGQHNEQFF. The chain employs TRBV7-9 and TRBJ2-1; D is ambiguous. The CDR3 is 14 residues long. Trimming removed 1 base at V and 5 bases at J, with 9 bases between. The V gene's germline CDR1 is SEHNR and CDR2 FQNEAQ (reference sequence).

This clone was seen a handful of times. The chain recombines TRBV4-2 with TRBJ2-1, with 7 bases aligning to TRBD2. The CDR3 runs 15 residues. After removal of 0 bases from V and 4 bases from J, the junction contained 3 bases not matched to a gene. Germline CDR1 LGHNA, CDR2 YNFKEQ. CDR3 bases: TGTGCCAGCAGCCAAGATCCAGCGGGGTACAATGAGCAGTTCTTC. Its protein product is CASSQDPAGYNEQFF.

CDR3 sequence reads: CASSSSTGELFF. CDR3 sequence (DNA): TGTGCCAGCAGCTCGTCAACCGGGGAGCTGTTTTTT. The chain employs TRBV5-6 and TRBJ2-2; D is ambiguous. This CDR3 is built from 12 residues. Per the germline V gene, CDR1 is SGHDT and CDR2 is YYEEEE. V lost 3 bases to trimming and J lost 5 bases, with 5 bases between them.

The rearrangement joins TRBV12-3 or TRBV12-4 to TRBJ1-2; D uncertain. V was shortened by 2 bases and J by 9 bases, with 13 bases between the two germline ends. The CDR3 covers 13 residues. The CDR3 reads CASSLSTVQSYTF. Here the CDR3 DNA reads TGTGCCAGCAGTTTATCTACGGTCCAAAGCTACACCTTC.